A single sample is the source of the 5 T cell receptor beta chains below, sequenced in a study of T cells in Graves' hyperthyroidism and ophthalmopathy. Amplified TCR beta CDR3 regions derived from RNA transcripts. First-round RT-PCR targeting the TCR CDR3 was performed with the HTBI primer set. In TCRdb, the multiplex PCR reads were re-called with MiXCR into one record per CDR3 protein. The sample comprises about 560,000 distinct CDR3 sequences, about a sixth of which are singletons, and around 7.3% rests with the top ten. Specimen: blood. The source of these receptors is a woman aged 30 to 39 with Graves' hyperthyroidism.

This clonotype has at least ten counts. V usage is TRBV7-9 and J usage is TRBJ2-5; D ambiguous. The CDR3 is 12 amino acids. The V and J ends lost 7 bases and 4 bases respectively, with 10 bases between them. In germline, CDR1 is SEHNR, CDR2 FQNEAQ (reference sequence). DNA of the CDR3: TGTGCCAGCACCTTCGGGCGAGAGACCCAGTACTTC. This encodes CASTFGRETQYF.

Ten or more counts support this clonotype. In DNA form, the CDR3 reads TGCAGTGCTCCTCCGAGGGACGGATATAATTCACCCCTCCACTTT. Its protein is CSAPPRDGYNSPLHF. The chain joins TRBV20-1 to TRBJ1-6; D may be TRBD1 (5 bases). Deletions cut 5 bases from V and 4 bases from J, with 15 bases between. The CDR3 loop spans 15 amino acids. Germline loops: CDR1 DFQATT, CDR2 SNEGSKA (reference sequence).

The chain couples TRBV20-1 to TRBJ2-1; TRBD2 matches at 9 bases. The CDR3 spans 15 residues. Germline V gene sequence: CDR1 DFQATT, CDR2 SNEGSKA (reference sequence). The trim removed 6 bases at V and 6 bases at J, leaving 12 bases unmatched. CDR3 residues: CSAGGTSFFSNEQFF. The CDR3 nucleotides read TGCAGTGCAGGGGGGACTAGCTTTTTTTCCAATGAGCAGTTCTTC.

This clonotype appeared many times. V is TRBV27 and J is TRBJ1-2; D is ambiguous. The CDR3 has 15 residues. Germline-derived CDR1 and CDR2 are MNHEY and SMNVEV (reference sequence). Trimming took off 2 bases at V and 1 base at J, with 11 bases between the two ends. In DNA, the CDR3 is TGTGCCAGCAGTTTAGACCGAAGTTTTAACTATGGCTACACCTTC. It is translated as CASSLDRSFNYGYTF.

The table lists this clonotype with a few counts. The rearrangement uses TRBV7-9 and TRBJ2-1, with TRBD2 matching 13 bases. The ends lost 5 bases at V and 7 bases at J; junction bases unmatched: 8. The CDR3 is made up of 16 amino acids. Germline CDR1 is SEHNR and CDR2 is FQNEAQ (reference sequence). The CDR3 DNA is TGTGCCAGCAGCCCCACTAGCGGGAGGGCCGGGAATGAGCAGTTCTTC. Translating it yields CASSPTSGRAGNEQFF.